Shown below are 27 T cell receptor beta chains from a single sample sequenced in a study of CD8+ T cells in alopecia areata (dated by TCRdb to about 2018). Receptor amplification or capture employed the immunoSEQ multiplex PCR assay. RNA was extracted from all samples and reverse transcribed into cDNA as template for TCR sequencing. TCRdb limited this immuneACCESS table to in-frame rearrangements with V and J called. A share of clones is missing; checked studies link under half to unresolved V genes, and the rest is unexplained. Recorded for this sample are some 130,000 clones; about 57% of them occurred a single time. In total, the top ten clones hold 4.5% of the sample. The sample's time point label, in plain terms: baseline before oral tofacitinib. This specimen was CD4+ T cells sorted from blood, taken at week 0. These TCRs come from a human donor with alopecia areata.

The rearrangement joins TRBV6-4 to TRBJ2-1; maybe TRBD1 (5 bases). Germline V CDR1 and CDR2: MRHNA, SNTAGT. The length of the CDR3 is 13 residues. Trimming cost V 5 bases and J 7 bases, with 12 bases left between them. The CDR3 DNA is TGTGCCAGCAGTCCCCGTGGGGCGAATGAGCAGTTCTTC. Residues: CASSPRGANEQFF.

The chain is built from TRBV30 and TRBJ1-5; D uncertain. V shed 4 bases and J shed 0 bases, with 10 bases lying between them. This CDR3 is 14 amino acids long. Germline V gene sequence: CDR1 GTSNPN, CDR2 SVGIG (reference sequence). The CDR3 region has the DNA TGTGCCTGGACCCCAGTAAATAGCAATCAGCCCCAGCATTTT. Translation gives CAWTPVNSNQPQHF.

The chain recombines TRBV4-1 with TRBJ2-5; D is perhaps TRBD2 (6 bases). The CDR3 sequence is 16 residues long. With 1 base removed from V and 7 bases from J, the gap between germline ends came to 19 bases. CDR1 is MGHRA and CDR2 is YSYEKL in the germline V gene. CDR3 sequence: CASSQAKLALTRTQYF. The CDR3 bases are TGCGCCAGCAGCCAAGCAAAACTAGCCCTCACAAGGACCCAGTACTTC.

The sample holds a few counts of this clone. The chain joins TRBV30 to TRBJ2-2, with D hard to call. This CDR3 comprises 15 residues. Trimming took off 3 bases at V and 7 bases at J, with 18 bases between the two ends. From germline, CDR1 is GTSNPN and CDR2 SVGIG (reference sequence). The CDR3 DNA reads TGTGCCTGGAGAAGTCGGTACCAAACTGGCGGGGAGCTGTTTTTT. Amino acid sequence: CAWRSRYQTGGELFF. Drawing the rest from reference TRBV30 and TRBJ2-2, the complete variable domain is SQTIHQWPATLVQPVGSPLSLECTVEGTSNPNLYWYRQAAGRGLQLLFYSVGIGQISSEVPQNLSASRPQDRQFILSSKKLLLSDSGFYLCAWRSRYQTGGELFFGEGSRLTVL.

V and J are TRBV21-1 and TRBJ2-7; the D call in the table, TRBD2, was not verified against the DNA. TRBV21-1 has pseudogene status. The CDR3 extends over 16 amino acids. In DNA, the CDR3 is TGTGCCAGCAGCAAAACGATATGCGGGCCTTACTACGAGCAGTACTTC. Amino acid sequence: CASSKTICGPYYEQYF.

V gene TRBV7-9 combines with J gene TRBJ2-7, with 13 bases matching TRBD2. The CDR3 has 15 amino acids. The germline CDR1 and CDR2 sequences are SEHNR and FQNEAQ (reference sequence). After removal of 5 bases from V and 4 bases from J, the junction contained 5 bases not matched to a gene. The CDR3: CASSHAGLAGYEQYF. DNA for the CDR3: TGTGCCAGCAGCCACGCGGGACTAGCGGGATACGAGCAGTACTTC. Filled out from reference TRBV7-9 and TRBJ2-7, the complete variable domain reads DTGVSQNPRHKITKRGQNVTFRCDPISEHNRLYWYRQTLGQGPEFLTYFQNEAQLEKSRLLSDRFSAERPKGSFSTLEIQRTEQGDSAMYLCASSHAGLAGYEQYFGPGTRLTVT.

The genes are TRBV10-3 and TRBJ2-7; D possibly corresponds to TRBD1 (6 bases). CDR3 length: 13 residues. Trimming stripped 6 bases from V and 3 bases from J, with 12 bases between. CDR1 and CDR2 (germline): ENHRY, SYGVKD. In nucleotides, the CDR3 is TGTGCCATCAGCCGGGACACATACTACGAGCAGTACTTC. This gives the protein CAISRDTYYEQYF.

This clone was counted a single time. The rearrangement joins TRBV18 to TRBJ2-7; D is unclear. Germline assignment: CDR1 KGHSH and CDR2 LQKENI. The length of the CDR3 is 15 residues. Trimming removed 3 bases from V and 7 bases from J, with 19 bases in between. Here the CDR3 DNA reads TGTGCCAGCTCACCGGGTGTGCCTGGGCTGGGAGAGCAGTACTTC. Amino acids: CASSPGVPGLGEQYF.

This clone has more than one count but fewer than ten. The chain recombines TRBV27 with TRBJ2-7, with D possibly TRBD1 on 6 matching bases. The CDR3 length is 15 residues. Germline values: CDR1 MNHEY, CDR2 SMNVEV (reference sequence). V was pared by 5 bases and J by 3 bases, with 17 bases between. The CDR3 reads CASSASSGVGYEQYF. For the CDR3, the DNA is TGTGCCAGCAGTGCTAGTTCAGGGGTAGGCTACGAGCAGTACTTC.

V gene TRBV5-1 combines with J gene TRBJ2-3, with 8 bases lining up with TRBD2. The germline V gene has CDR1 SGHRS and CDR2 YFSETQ. V was pared by 2 bases and J by 4 bases, with 3 bases of the junction left unmatched. CDR3 length equals 14 residues. CDR3 in amino acids: CASSLAGAADTQYF. CDR3 coding DNA: TGCGCCAGCAGCTTAGCGGGAGCCGCAGATACGCAGTATTTT.

The chain is built from TRBV4-1 and TRBJ1-3; D is ambiguous. The CDR3 loop spans 17 amino acids. Germline lookup yields CDR1 MGHRA and CDR2 YSYEKL. Trimming removed 0 bases at V and 5 bases at J, with 17 bases between. The CDR3 region has the DNA TGCGCCAGCAGCCAAGATCCCCTGACCTCTGCAAGAAACACCATATATTTT. Translated, it gives CASSQDPLTSARNTIYF.

J is TRBJ2-5 and V is TRBV9, with 7 positions matching TRBD2. CDR3 length: 14 amino acids. With V trimmed by 3 bases and J by 3 bases, 5 bases remained unmatched. Germline values: CDR1 SGDLS, CDR2 YYNGEE. The CDR3 loop reads CASSGGTNKETQYF. CDR3 sequence (DNA): TGTGCCAGCAGCGGCGGGACTAACAAAGAGACCCAGTACTTC. The full variable domain, with the rest looked up from reference TRBV9 and TRBJ2-5, is DSGVTQTPKHLITATGQRVTLRCSPRSGDLSVYWYQQSLDQGLQFLIQYYNGEERAKGNILERFSAQQFPDLHSELNLSSLELGDSALYFCASSGGTNKETQYFGPGTRLLVL.

The CDR3 nucleotides are TGCAGCGTTACCCCCCGCCACTCCGGACTAGGCGCAGATACGCAGTATTTT. This codes for CSVTPRHSGLGADTQYF. This chain links TRBV29-1 with TRBJ2-3; 7 bases align to TRBD2. CDR1 and CDR2 (germline): SQVTM, ANQGSEA. The CDR3 is made up of 17 amino acids. The V segment lost 5 bases and the J segment 4 bases; nucleotides outside the gene matches: 18.

This clone was picked up many times. The V and J genes are TRBV29-1 and TRBJ1-2; the match to TRBD1 covers 7 bases. The CDR3 has 12 amino acids. The V gene end was trimmed by 6 bases and the J gene end by 2 bases; junction bases not matched to a gene: 3. Germline V lookup: CDR1 SQVTM, CDR2 ANQGSEA. CDR3 amino acids: CSVQTGNYGYTF. CDR3 nucleotides: TGCAGCGTACAGACAGGGAACTATGGCTACACCTTC.

In this sample, this clone turned up a few times. The chain has TRBV18 and TRBJ1-5; D unresolved. Germline-derived CDR1 and CDR2 are KGHSH and LQKENI. There are 14 residues in the CDR3. The ends were cut back, 0 bases at V and 1 base at J, with 4 bases in the middle. The CDR3 is CASSPPSSNQPQHF. For the CDR3, the DNA is TGTGCCAGCTCACCACCTTCCAGCAATCAGCCCCAGCATTTT.

The gene calls are TRBV6-6 and TRBJ2-5, with a tentative D call TRBD2 (5 bases). Trimming stripped 7 bases from V and 2 bases from J, with 17 bases between. Germline V gene sequence: CDR1 MNHNY, CDR2 SVGAGI (reference sequence). CDR3 length equals 15 residues. CDR3 DNA sequence: TGTGCCAGCACTCTTCGAGGGCAGGCACAAGAGACCCAGTACTTC. Translated: CASTLRGQAQETQYF.

The rearrangement links TRBV7-8 to TRBJ2-2; D not certain. CDR1 and CDR2 (germline): SGHVS, FQNEAQ. V lost 2 bases to trimming and J lost 4 bases, with 2 bases between them. The length of the CDR3 is 12 residues. The CDR3 DNA is TGTGCCAGCAGCTTATCCACCGGGGAGCTGTTTTTT. This sequence encodes CASSLSTGELFF.

J is TRBJ2-3 and V is TRBV19, with 10 positions matching TRBD2. The V and J ends lost 5 bases and 3 bases, in that order; junction bases with no gene match: 5. The CDR3 covers 15 residues. Looked up from germline, CDR1 is LNHDA and CDR2 is SQIVND (reference sequence). The DNA for the CDR3 is TGTGCCAGTAGTTCTGGACTAGCGGTAACAGATACGCAGTATTTT. This sequence encodes CASSSGLAVTDTQYF.

The rearrangement links TRBV10-3 to TRBJ2-3, with D perhaps matching TRBD2 (6 bases). V shed 0 bases and J shed 3 bases, with 13 bases lying between them. Germline V gene data show CDR1 as ENHRY and CDR2 as SYGVKD. CDR3 length: 16 residues. CDR3 DNA: TGTGCCATCAGTGAGTCTGGGATGGGGAGGACAGATACGCAGTATTTT. Translating it yields CAISESGMGRTDTQYF.

This clone was detected a few times. The rearrangement links TRBV7-2 to TRBJ2-5; D not certain. V lost 1 base, J lost 4 bases, and 13 bases lay in between. This CDR3 comprises 15 residues. CDR1 and CDR2 from the germline V gene are SGHTA and FQGNSA. CDR3 nucleotide sequence: TGTGCCAGCAGCTTAGGGCTTAGCCCACTAGAGACCCAGTACTTC. It codes for CASSLGLSPLETQYF.

V gene TRBV5-6 combines with J gene TRBJ2-6; D ambiguous. The CDR3 extends over 14 amino acids. Looked up from germline, CDR1 is SGHDT and CDR2 is YYEEEE. The V gene lost 6 bases and the J gene lost 5 bases, with 12 bases spanning the gap. The CDR3 sequence: CASTPRFWANVLTF. In nucleotides, the CDR3 is TGTGCCAGCACCCCAAGGTTCTGGGCCAACGTCCTGACTTTC.

This clone has more than one count but fewer than ten. This chain connects TRBV9 to TRBJ2-1, with TRBD1 as a possible D gene (5 bases). Trimming took 5 bases from V and 2 from J, leaving 17 bases between them. The CDR3 sequence is 16 residues long. Per the germline V gene, CDR1 is SGDLS and CDR2 is YYNGEE. CDR3: CASRETDRFTYNEQFF. The CDR3 nucleotides are TGTGCCAGCAGGGAAACAGACAGATTCACCTACAATGAGCAGTTCTTC.

This rearrangement joins TRBV2 to TRBJ2-7, with D maybe TRBD2 (6 bases). CDR1 is SNHLY and CDR2 is FYNNEI in the germline V gene. V was clipped by 4 bases and J by 0 bases, with 13 bases between them. CDR3 length equals 15 residues. DNA of the CDR3: TGTGCCAGCAGTGTAAATGTCGGGAGCTCCTACGAGCAGTACTTC. Its translation is CASSVNVGSSYEQYF.

This clone turned up a few times. The rearrangement joins TRBV4-3 to TRBJ2-2; 9 nucleotides align to TRBD2. The germline V gene has CDR1 LGHNA and CDR2 YSLEER. This CDR3 comprises 13 residues. V was pared by 4 bases and J by 6 bases, with 0 bases of the junction left unmatched. The CDR3 reads CASSRTSAGELFF. The CDR3, as DNA: TGCGCCAGCAGCCGGACTAGCGCCGGGGAGCTGTTTTTT.

The V and J genes are TRBV5-6 and TRBJ2-2; D is possibly TRBD1 or TRBD2 (6 bases each). The length of the CDR3 is 16 residues. Trimming pared 1 base from V and 3 bases from J, leaving 13 bases between. Germline V CDR1 and CDR2: SGHDT, YYEEEE. The DNA of the CDR3 is TGTGCCAGCAGCTTGATTTCAGGGGAGGACACCGGGGAGCTGTTTTTT. Translated, it gives CASSLISGEDTGELFF.

This chain uses TRBV6-5 with TRBJ1-4, with D maybe TRBD1 (5 bases). The CDR3 is 14 residues long. Per the germline V gene, CDR1 is MNHEY and CDR2 is SVGAGI. Deletions cut 6 bases from V and 7 bases from J, with 15 bases between. DNA of the CDR3: TGTGCCAGCAGCGACGGGGGATGGGGTGAAAAACTGTTTTTT. Translating it yields CASSDGGWGEKLFF.

This chain links TRBV14 with TRBJ1-2, with TRBD1 matching 7 bases. V shed 4 bases and J 7 bases; nucleotides not matched to a gene: 3. The CDR3 sequence is 12 residues long. Germline CDR1 and CDR2: SGHDN and FVKESK. The CDR3 DNA reads TGTGCCAGCAGCCCAGGGGACAGTGGCTACACCTTC. Its protein product is CASSPGDSGYTF.